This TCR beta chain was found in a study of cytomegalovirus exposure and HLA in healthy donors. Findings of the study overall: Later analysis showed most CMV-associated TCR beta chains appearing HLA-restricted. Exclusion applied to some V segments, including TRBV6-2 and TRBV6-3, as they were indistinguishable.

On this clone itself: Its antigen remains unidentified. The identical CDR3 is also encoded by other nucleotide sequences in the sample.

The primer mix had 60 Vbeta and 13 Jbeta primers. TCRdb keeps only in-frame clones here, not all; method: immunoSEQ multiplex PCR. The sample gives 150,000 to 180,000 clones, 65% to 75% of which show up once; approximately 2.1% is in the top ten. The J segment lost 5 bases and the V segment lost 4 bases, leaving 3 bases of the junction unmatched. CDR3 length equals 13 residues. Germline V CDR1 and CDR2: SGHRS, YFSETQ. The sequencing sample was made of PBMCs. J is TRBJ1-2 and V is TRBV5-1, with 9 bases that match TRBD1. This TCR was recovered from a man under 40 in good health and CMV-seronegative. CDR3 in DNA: TGCGCCAGCAGCCCCGGACAGGGGTATGGCTACACCTTC. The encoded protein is CASSPGQGYGYTF.